The 8 T cell receptor beta chains reported below all come from one sample, sequenced in a study of shared clonotypes between healthy human individuals. Clones were sequenced by immunoSEQ multiplex PCR, and TCRdb holds only the in-frame ones, with some missing. In the table there are about half a million clones, over 70% of which are singletons. Sample: PBMCs. These receptors originate from a woman aged 35 to 49 in good health. Some clones in this sample may be carry-over from other donors' samples.

The chain carries TRBV15 and TRBJ2-7, with TRBD2 matching over 9 bases. V trimming: 2 bases; J trimming: 6 bases; junction bases outside the gene matches: 8. The CDR3 sequence is 15 residues long. Germline CDR1 LNHNV, CDR2 YYDKDF (reference sequence). Here the CDR3 DNA reads TGTGCCACCAGCAGATTCGCGGGAGGGCCAGGCGAGCAGTACTTC. It codes for CATSRFAGGPGEQYF.

The V call is TRBV5-1, the J call TRBJ1-4; 8 bases fit TRBD1. With 4 bases clipped from V and 0 bases from J, the junction kept 5 bases outside the gene matches. The length of the CDR3 is 16 residues. Germline CDR1 reads SGHRS; CDR2 reads YFSETQ. The CDR3 reads CASSIQGAPTNEKLFF. CDR3 bases: TGCGCCAGCAGCATCCAGGGGGCACCAACTAATGAAAAACTGTTTTTT.

A single count supports this clone. A far bigger clonotype differs at one base, so this is likely a read error. This chain connects TRBV28 to TRBJ2-4, with 7 bases identical to TRBD2. Germline V gives CDR1 MDHEN, CDR2 SYDVKM. The trim removed 4 bases at V and 3 bases at J, leaving 6 bases unmatched. The CDR3 covers 15 residues. The CDR3, as DNA: TGTGCCAGCAGTTCACTTCTAGCGGTCAAAAACATTCAGTACTTC. This sequence encodes CASSSLLAVKNIQYF.

The CDR3 region has the DNA TGTGCCAGCAGTTTGGTTGCGGGAGTCGTAAGTGAGCAGTTCTTC. It codes for CASSLVAGVVSEQFF. The rearrangement links TRBV28 to TRBJ2-1, with 7 bases fitting TRBD2. V trimming: 3 bases; J trimming: 9 bases; junction bases outside the gene matches: 11. The germline V gene has CDR1 MDHEN and CDR2 SYDVKM. The CDR3 extends over 15 amino acids.

This chain uses TRBV30 with TRBJ1-4; D might be TRBD1 (5 bases). Trimming removed 0 bases at V and 6 bases at J, with 11 bases between. Per germline, CDR1 GTSNPN and CDR2 SVGIG (reference sequence). The CDR3 runs 14 residues. This CDR3 is CAWSVGLQDEKLFF. The CDR3 DNA sequence: TGTGCCTGGAGTGTAGGGTTACAGGATGAAAAACTGTTTTTT. The whole variable domain, filled in from reference TRBV30 and TRBJ1-4, reads SQTIHQWPATLVQPVGSPLSLECTVEGTSNPNLYWYRQAAGRGLQLLFYSVGIGQISSEVPQNLSASRPQDRQFILSSKKLLLSDSGFYLCAWSVGLQDEKLFFGSGTQLSVL.

V usage is TRBV28 and J usage is TRBJ1-2, with 7 bases matching TRBD1. The germline CDR1 and CDR2 sequences are MDHEN and SYDVKM. The CDR3 consists of 13 residues. Germline trimming cut 5 bases from V and 8 bases from J; bases unmatched to any gene: 8. CDR3 DNA: TGTGCCAGCAGTCCGACAGGGTTCGGAGGCTACACCTTC. As protein: CASSPTGFGGYTF.

The chain has TRBV7-3 and TRBJ2-6; the D call may be TRBD1 or TRBD2 (5 bases each). Trimming cost V 5 bases and J 1 base, with 12 bases left between them. The CDR3 has 16 residues. Looked up from germline, CDR1 is SGHTA and CDR2 is FQGTGA. The CDR3 region is CASSPEGLSGANVLTF. Written as DNA, the CDR3 is TGTGCCAGCAGCCCCGAGGGGTTGTCTGGGGCCAACGTCCTGACTTTC.

This clone was detected only once. A read error is possible here, since a much larger clone lies one base away. The gene calls are TRBV7-3 and TRBJ2-1; 10 bases map to TRBD2. CDR3 length: 16 amino acids. Germline V lookup: CDR1 SGHTA, CDR2 FQGTGA. The CDR3 here is CASSGGNLAGVDERFF. Written as DNA, the CDR3 is TGTGCCAGCAGCGGGGGTAACCTAGCGGGAGTCGATGAGCGGTTCTTC. The entire variable domain, with the rest obtained from reference TRBV7-3 and TRBJ2-1, is as follows: GAGVSQTPSNKVTEKGKYVELRCDPISGHTALYWYRQSLGQGPEFLIYFQGTGAADDSGLPNDRFFAVRPEGSVSTLKIQRTERGDSAVYLCASSGGNLAGVDERFFGPGTRLTVL.